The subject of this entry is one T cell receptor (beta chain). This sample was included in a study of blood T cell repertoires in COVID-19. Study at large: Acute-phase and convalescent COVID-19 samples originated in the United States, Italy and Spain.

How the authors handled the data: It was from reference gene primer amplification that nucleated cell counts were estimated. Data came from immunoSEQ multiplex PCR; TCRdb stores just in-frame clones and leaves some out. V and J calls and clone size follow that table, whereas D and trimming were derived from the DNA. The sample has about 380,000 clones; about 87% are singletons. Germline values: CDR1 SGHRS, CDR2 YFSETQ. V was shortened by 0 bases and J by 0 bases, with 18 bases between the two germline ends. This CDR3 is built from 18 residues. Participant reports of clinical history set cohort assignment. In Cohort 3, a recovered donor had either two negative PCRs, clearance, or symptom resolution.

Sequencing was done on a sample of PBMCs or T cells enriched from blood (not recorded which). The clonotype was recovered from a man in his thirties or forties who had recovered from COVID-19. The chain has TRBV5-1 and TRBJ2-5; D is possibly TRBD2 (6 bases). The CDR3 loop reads CASSLAGVWSGYQETQYF. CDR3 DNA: TGCGCCAGCAGCTTGGCCGGTGTTTGGAGCGGGTACCAAGAGACCCAGTACTTC.